Given below is one T cell receptor beta chain in context. The antigen remains unidentified. The sample belongs to a study of shared clonotypes between healthy human individuals. General study findings and limits: Specimens sampled were limited to blood, with tissue repertoires likely differing.

It was CD45RO-negative cells, positively selected for CCR7, that made up naive CD8 cells, with terminally differentiated effector memory CD45RA+ cells excluded. From germline, CDR1 is SGHNT and CDR2 YYREEE (reference sequence). V lost 4 bases and J 5 bases, leaving 10 bases between the germline ends. This CDR3 contains 12 residues. Sequenced by immunoSEQ multiplex PCR; TCRdb stores in-frame clones only, minus some. Among about 750,000 clones listed, around 92% were seen once. The sequencing input was naive CD8+ T cells sorted from blood. The V gene is TRBV5-4, the J gene TRBJ2-7, with D perhaps TRBD2 (5 bases). This clonotype originated in a man aged 30 to 39 in good health. The chain's CDR3 is CASSPLGDEQYF. CDR3 nucleotide sequence: TGTGCCAGCAGCCCCCTCGGGGACGAGCAGTACTTC.